This T cell receptor beta chain was sequenced for a study of T cells in Graves' hyperthyroidism and ophthalmopathy. Overall study: Blood from the periphery was taken at initial diagnosis, before any treatment.

The CDR3 runs to 13 residues. The V gene's germline CDR1 is SQVTM and CDR2 ANQGSEA. The junction had 6 bases not matched to a gene; V was cut back by 7 bases and J by 5 bases. Authors of the study amplified TCR beta CDR3 regions from RNA transcripts. First-round RT-PCR targeting the TCR CDR3 was performed with the HTBI primer set. MiXCR, applied by TCRdb to the multiplex PCR reads, yields one record per CDR3 protein. The table has about 640,000 distinct CDR3 sequences, more than 20% seen once; the top ten hold roughly a third. Lactation, pregnancy, other autoimmune disease or uncontrolled infection led to exclusion of patients. This clonotype showed up just a few times.

The sequencing sample was made of blood. The sequence was collected from a man aged 30-40 years with Graves' ophthalmopathy. This chain links TRBV29-1 with TRBJ2-5, with TRBD2 identical over 11 bases. This CDR3 is CSGVAGGRETQYF. CDR3 DNA sequence: TGCAGCGGCGTAGCGGGAGGGAGGGAGACCCAGTACTTC.